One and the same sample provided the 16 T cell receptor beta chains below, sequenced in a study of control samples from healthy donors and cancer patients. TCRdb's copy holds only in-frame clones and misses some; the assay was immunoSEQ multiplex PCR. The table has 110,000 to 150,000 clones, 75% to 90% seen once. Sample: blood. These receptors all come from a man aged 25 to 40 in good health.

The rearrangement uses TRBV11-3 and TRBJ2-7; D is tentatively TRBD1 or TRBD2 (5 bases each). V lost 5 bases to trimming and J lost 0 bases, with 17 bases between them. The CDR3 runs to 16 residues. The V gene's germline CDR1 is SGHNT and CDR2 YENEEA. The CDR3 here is CASSRSGTQSSYEQYF. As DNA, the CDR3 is TGTGCCAGCAGCCGTAGTGGGACCCAGAGCTCCTACGAGCAGTACTTC.

The CDR3 loop reads CASSYARGAVHNEQFF. The CDR3 nucleotides are TGTGCCAGCAGTTACGCCCGTGGAGCTGTACACAATGAGCAGTTCTTC. The V gene is TRBV6-5, the J gene TRBJ2-1; no reliable D call. The CDR3 consists of 16 residues. Germline V gene sequence: CDR1 MNHEY, CDR2 SVGAGI. The V and J ends lost 2 bases and 5 bases respectively, with 16 bases between them.

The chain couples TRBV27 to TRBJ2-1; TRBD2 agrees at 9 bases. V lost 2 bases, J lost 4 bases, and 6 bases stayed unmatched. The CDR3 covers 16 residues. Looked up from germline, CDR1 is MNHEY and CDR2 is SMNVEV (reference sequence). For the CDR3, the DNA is TGTGCCAGCAGTTTAGTACTAGCGGGCAGATACAATGAGCAGTTCTTC. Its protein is CASSLVLAGRYNEQFF.

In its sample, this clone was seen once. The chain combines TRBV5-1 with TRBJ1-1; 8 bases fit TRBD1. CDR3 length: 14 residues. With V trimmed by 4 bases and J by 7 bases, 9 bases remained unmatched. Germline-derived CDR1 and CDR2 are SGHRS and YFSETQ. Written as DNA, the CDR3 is TGCGCCAGCAGCGGAACGACAGGGGCCATTGAAGCTTTCTTT. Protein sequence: CASSGTTGAIEAFF.

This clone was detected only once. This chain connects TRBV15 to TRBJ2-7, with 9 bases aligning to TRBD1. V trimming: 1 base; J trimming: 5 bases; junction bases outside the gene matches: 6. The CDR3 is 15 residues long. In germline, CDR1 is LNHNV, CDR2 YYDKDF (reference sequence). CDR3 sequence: CATSRGQQGANEQYF. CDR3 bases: TGTGCCACCAGCAGAGGGCAACAGGGGGCCAACGAGCAGTACTTC.

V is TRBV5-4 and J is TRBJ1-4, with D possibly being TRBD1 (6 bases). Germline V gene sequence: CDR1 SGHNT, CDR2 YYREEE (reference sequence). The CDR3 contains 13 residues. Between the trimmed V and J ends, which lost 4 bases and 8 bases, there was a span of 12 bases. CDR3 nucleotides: TGTGCCAGCAGCAATGGACAGCCAGAAAAACTGTTTTTT. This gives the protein CASSNGQPEKLFF.

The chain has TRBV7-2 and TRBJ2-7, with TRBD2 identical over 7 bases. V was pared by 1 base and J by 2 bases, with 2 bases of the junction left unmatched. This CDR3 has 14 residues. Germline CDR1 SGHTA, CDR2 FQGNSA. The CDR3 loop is CASSLVGGAYEQYF. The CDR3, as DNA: TGTGCCAGCAGCTTAGTGGGGGGGGCCTACGAGCAGTACTTC.

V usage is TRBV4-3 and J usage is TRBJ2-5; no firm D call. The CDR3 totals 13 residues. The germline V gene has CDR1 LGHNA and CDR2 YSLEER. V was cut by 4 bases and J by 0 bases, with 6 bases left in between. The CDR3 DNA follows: TGCGCCAGCAGCCCGGGCAACCAAGAGACCCAGTACTTC. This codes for CASSPGNQETQYF.

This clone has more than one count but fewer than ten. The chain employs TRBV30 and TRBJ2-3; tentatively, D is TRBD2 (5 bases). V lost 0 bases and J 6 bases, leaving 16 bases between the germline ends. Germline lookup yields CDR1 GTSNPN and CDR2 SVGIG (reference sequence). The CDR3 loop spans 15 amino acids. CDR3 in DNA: TGTGCCTGGAGTGTGGTGCTAGCATCGGGCGATACGCAGTATTTT. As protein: CAWSVVLASGDTQYF.

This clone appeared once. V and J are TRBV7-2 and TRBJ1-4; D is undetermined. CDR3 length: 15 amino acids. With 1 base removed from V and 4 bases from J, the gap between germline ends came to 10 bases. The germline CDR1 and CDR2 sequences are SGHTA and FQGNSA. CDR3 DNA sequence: TGTGCCAGCAGCTTAGGTGGAGGGATTAATGAAAAACTGTTTTTT. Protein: CASSLGGGINEKLFF.

Here the CDR3 reads CASSPGGGGSYEQYF. CDR3 sequence (DNA): TGTGCCAGCAGCCCCGGGGGTGGGGGATCGTACGAGCAGTACTTC. The V call is TRBV7-3, the J call TRBJ2-7, with D possibly TRBD2 on 6 matching bases. Germline CDR1 is SGHTA and CDR2 is FQGTGA. The CDR3 spans 15 residues. V gave up 5 bases and J gave up 4 bases, with 18 bases separating them.

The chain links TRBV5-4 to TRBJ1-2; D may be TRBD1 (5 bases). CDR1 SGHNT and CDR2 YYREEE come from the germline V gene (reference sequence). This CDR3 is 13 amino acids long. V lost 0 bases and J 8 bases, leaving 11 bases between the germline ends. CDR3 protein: CASSLVGAGGYTF. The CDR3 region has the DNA TGTGCCAGCAGCTTGGTTGGGGCCGGGGGCTACACCTTC.

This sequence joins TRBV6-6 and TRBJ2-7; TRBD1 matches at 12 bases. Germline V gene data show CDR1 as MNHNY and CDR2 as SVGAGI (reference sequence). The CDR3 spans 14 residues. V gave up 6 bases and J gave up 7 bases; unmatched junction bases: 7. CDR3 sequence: CASSRDRGPSEQYF. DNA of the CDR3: TGTGCCAGCAGCCGGGACAGGGGGCCGTCAGAGCAGTACTTC.

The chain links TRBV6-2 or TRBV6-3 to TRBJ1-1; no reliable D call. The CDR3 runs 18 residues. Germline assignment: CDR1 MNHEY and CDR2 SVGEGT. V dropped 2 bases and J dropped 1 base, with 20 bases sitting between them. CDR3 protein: CASSYPSSGQLRNTEAFF. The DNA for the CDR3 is TGTGCCAGCAGTTACCCCTCCTCTGGTCAGCTCAGGAACACTGAAGCTTTCTTT.

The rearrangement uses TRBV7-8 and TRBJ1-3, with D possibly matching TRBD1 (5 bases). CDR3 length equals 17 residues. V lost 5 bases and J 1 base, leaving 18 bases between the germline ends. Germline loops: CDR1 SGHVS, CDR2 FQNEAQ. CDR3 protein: CASSLGGGRRSGNTIYF. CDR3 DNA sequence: TGTGCCAGCAGCCTCGGGGGAGGAAGACGTTCTGGAAACACCATATATTTT.

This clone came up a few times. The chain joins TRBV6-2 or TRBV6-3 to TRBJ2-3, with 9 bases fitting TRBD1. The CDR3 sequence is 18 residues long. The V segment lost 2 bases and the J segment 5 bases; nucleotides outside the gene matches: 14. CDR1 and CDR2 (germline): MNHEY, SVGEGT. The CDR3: CASSYDTGGQGPRDTQYF. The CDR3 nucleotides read TGTGCCAGCAGTTACGATACCGGCGGACAGGGGCCCCGAGATACGCAGTATTTT.